The 26 T cell receptor beta chains below come from one sample, sequenced in a study of blood T cell repertoires in COVID-19. TCRdb's table, derived via immunoSEQ multiplex PCR, lists solely in-frame clones and lacks some. The sample records about 300,000 clones, 85% being singletons. Sequenced input: PBMCs or T cells enriched from blood (not recorded which). The receptors here all came from a woman between 45 and 65 years old who had recovered from COVID-19.

V usage is TRBV5-1 and J usage is TRBJ2-3; tentative D call: TRBD2 (5 bases). The CDR3 length is 17 residues. The V end lost 3 bases, the J end lost 6 bases, and 23 bases lay between the germline ends. Germline V gives CDR1 SGHRS, CDR2 YFSETQ. DNA for the CDR3: TGCGCCAGCAGCTCCCCCCGGAGCGGAAGTAGATTTGATACGCAGTATTTT. This codes for CASSSPRSGSRFDTQYF.

The chain is built from TRBV19 and TRBJ1-4, with 7 bases lining up with TRBD1. The trim removed 6 bases at V and 8 bases at J, leaving 9 bases unmatched. CDR3 length equals 14 residues. From germline, CDR1 is LNHDA and CDR2 SQIVND (reference sequence). This CDR3 is CASSRDSDLEKLFF. As DNA, the CDR3 is TGTGCCAGTAGCCGGGACAGTGACTTAGAAAAACTGTTTTTT.

This clone was counted a few times. The chain uses TRBV27 and TRBJ1-2; 9 nucleotides line up with TRBD1. V shed 6 bases and J 8 bases; nucleotides not matched to a gene: 10. The CDR3 covers 14 residues. The germline gives CDR1 MNHEY, CDR2 SMNVEV (reference sequence). The CDR3 reads CASRGRDRAIGYTF. The CDR3 coding sequence is TGTGCCAGCAGAGGCCGGGACAGGGCTATCGGCTACACCTTC.

This clone was seen only once. J is TRBJ1-2 and V is TRBV5-1, with D tentatively TRBD1 (5 bases). CDR1 and CDR2 from the germline V gene are SGHRS and YFSETQ. This CDR3 comprises 14 residues. With 0 bases removed from V and 4 bases from J, the gap between germline ends came to 10 bases. Written as DNA, the CDR3 is TGCGCCAGCAGCTTGGATGGGGGGACCTATGGCTACACCTTC. The encoded protein is CASSLDGGTYGYTF.

This rearrangement joins TRBV6-5 to TRBJ2-7; 14 positions agree with TRBD2. Germline V gene data show CDR1 as MNHEY and CDR2 as SVGAGI. V lost 11 bases to trimming and J lost 4 bases; unmatched junction nucleotides: 7. The CDR3 runs 14 residues. CDR3: CAGGTSGGRYEQYF. The CDR3 coding sequence is TGTGCCGGCGGGACTAGCGGGGGCCGATACGAGCAGTACTTC.

V and J are TRBV15 and TRBJ1-3; the match to TRBD1 covers 10 bases. Germline V gene lookup returns CDR1 LNHNV and CDR2 YYDKDF (reference sequence). CDR3 length: 15 residues. With 5 bases clipped from V and 1 base from J, the junction kept 2 bases outside the gene matches. Here the CDR3 reads CATSGDRGSGNTIYF. The CDR3 DNA follows: TGTGCCACCAGCGGGGACAGGGGTTCTGGAAACACCATATATTTT.

The chain combines TRBV7-9 with TRBJ2-7; 9 nucleotides line up with TRBD1. CDR3 size: 16 residues. The V gene end was trimmed by 4 bases and the J gene end by 2 bases; junction bases not matched to a gene: 9. Germline values: CDR1 SEHNR, CDR2 FQNEAQ (reference sequence). The DNA for the CDR3 is TGTGCCAGCAGCTCCAACAGGGGGCGATTAGCCTACGAGCAGTACTTC. The encoded protein is CASSSNRGRLAYEQYF. Together with reference TRBV7-9 and TRBJ2-7, the CDR3 gives the full variable domain: DTGVSQNPRHKITKRGQNVTFRCDPISEHNRLYWYRQTLGQGPEFLTYFQNEAQLEKSRLLSDRFSAERPKGSFSTLEIQRTEQGDSAMYLCASSSNRGRLAYEQYFGPGTRLTVT.

The rearrangement joins TRBV24-1 to TRBJ1-5; D might be TRBD1 (5 bases). This CDR3 region has 14 residues. CDR1 is KGHDR, CDR2 SFDVKD, per germline. V was shortened by 1 base and J by 9 bases, with 12 bases between the two germline ends. The CDR3 DNA reads as TGTGCCACCAGTGATTTAGGGGTATCAAGGCCCCAGCATTTT. This codes for CATSDLGVSRPQHF.

J is TRBJ2-3 and V is TRBV9, with TRBD1 identical over 7 bases. The length of the CDR3 is 13 residues. CDR1 is SGDLS, CDR2 YYNGEE, per germline. Trimming removed 3 bases from V and 6 bases from J; junction bases left unmatched: 4. This CDR3 reads CASSGGTVDTQYF. CDR3 bases: TGTGCCAGCAGCGGGGGGACAGTCGATACGCAGTATTTT.

V gene TRBV5-1 combines with J gene TRBJ1-1; possibly TRBD1 for D (6 bases). This CDR3 is built from 17 residues. The V gene lost 3 bases and the J gene lost 1 base, with 19 bases spanning the gap. In germline, CDR1 is SGHRS, CDR2 YFSETQ. CDR3 DNA sequence: TGCGCCAGCAGCTGGAGTCCAGGGGAAGGAAAGAACACTGAAGCTTTCTTT. The encoded protein is CASSWSPGEGKNTEAFF.

The chain couples TRBV15 to TRBJ1-1; D possibly corresponds to TRBD1 (6 bases). This CDR3 has 15 residues. With 2 bases removed from V and 1 base from J, the gap between germline ends came to 11 bases. Germline assignment: CDR1 LNHNV and CDR2 YYDKDF (reference sequence). The CDR3 coding sequence is TGTGCCACCAGCAGACAAGAGACAGGGAACACTGAAGCTTTCTTT. Protein product: CATSRQETGNTEAFF.

V gene TRBV30 combines with J gene TRBJ1-1, with a weak D call TRBD1 (6 bases). The germline gives CDR1 GTSNPN, CDR2 SVGIG (reference sequence). V lost 7 bases, J lost 4 bases, and 19 bases lay in between. This CDR3 is built from 14 residues. Here the CDR3 reads CASDSLGTFTEAFF. The CDR3, as DNA: TGTGCCTCCGACTCCCTCGGGACATTCACTGAAGCTTTCTTT.

V usage is TRBV18 and J usage is TRBJ1-6, with D unclear. The germline V gene encodes CDR1 KGHSH and CDR2 LQKENI. The CDR3 runs 15 residues. V was clipped by 2 bases and J by 6 bases, with 11 bases between them. The CDR3 sequence is CASSPNTAGNSPLHF. In nucleotides, the CDR3 is TGTGCCAGCTCACCAAACACGGCGGGTAATTCACCCCTCCACTTT.

The chain links TRBV27 to TRBJ1-2; D perhaps matches TRBD1 (5 bases). V lost 7 bases and J lost 5, with 17 bases in between. In germline, CDR1 is MNHEY, CDR2 SMNVEV (reference sequence). The CDR3 runs 14 residues. CDR3 sequence (DNA): TGTGCCAGCACTCGAGTGGGGGGATCTTATGGCTACACCTTC. Residues: CASTRVGGSYGYTF.

CDR3 loop: CASSLISTRFNEQFF. CDR3 bases: TGTGCCAGCAGCTTGATATCTACCCGGTTTAATGAGCAGTTCTTC. The chain employs TRBV5-4 and TRBJ2-1; D gene ambiguous. This CDR3 region has 15 residues. The germline CDR1 and CDR2 sequences are SGHNT and YYREEE (reference sequence). The V and J ends lost 1 base and 7 bases respectively, with 15 bases between them.

This sequence joins TRBV7-8 and TRBJ2-1; D is unclear. The germline gives CDR1 SGHVS, CDR2 FQNEAQ. This CDR3 has 14 residues. V lost 3 bases and J lost 6, with 12 bases in between. The CDR3: CASSLIGFPNEQFF. DNA of the CDR3: TGTGCCAGCAGCTTGATCGGGTTTCCCAATGAGCAGTTCTTC.

This rearrangement joins TRBV5-1 to TRBJ2-1, with 12 bases lining up with TRBD1. This CDR3 has 15 amino acids. Germline CDR1 reads SGHRS; CDR2 reads YFSETQ. V gave up 3 bases and J gave up 6 bases; unmatched junction bases: 4. The CDR3 coding sequence is TGCGCCAGCAGCTCGGGACAGGGGGCTATCAATGAGCAGTTCTTC. Translated: CASSSGQGAINEQFF. Filled out from reference TRBV5-1 and TRBJ2-1, the complete variable domain reads KAGVTQTPRYLIKTRGQQVTLSCSPISGHRSVSWYQQTPGQGLQFLFEYFSETQRNKGNFPGRFSGRQFSNSRSEMNVSTLELGDSALYLCASSSGQGAINEQFFGPGTRLTVL.

V is TRBV6-1 and J is TRBJ2-7; D possibly corresponds to TRBD1 (6 bases). Trimming shortened V by 1 base and J by 9 bases, and 10 bases separated the two germline ends. CDR1 and CDR2 from the germline V gene are MNHNS and SASEGT. The CDR3 is 12 residues long. The CDR3 protein is CASSEGQGRQYF. CDR3 DNA: TGTGCCAGCAGTGAAGGGCAGGGGAGGCAGTACTTC.

The V and J genes are TRBV10-2 and TRBJ2-1; 7 nucleotides match TRBD2. Germline V CDR1 and CDR2: WSHSY, SAAADI. V shed 8 bases, J shed 6 bases, and the junction held 7 bases outside the gene matches. The CDR3 is 13 residues long. The CDR3 region is CASRVSGINEQFF. The CDR3 region has the DNA TGCGCCAGCCGAGTGAGCGGGATCAATGAGCAGTTCTTC.

The V gene is TRBV7-9, the J gene TRBJ2-5; the match to TRBD2 covers 16 bases. Germline V CDR1 and CDR2: SEHNR, FQNEAQ (reference sequence). J lost 4 bases, V lost 4 bases, and 6 bases had no gene match. The CDR3 spans 17 residues. The chain's CDR3 is CASSSGTSGGAGETQYF. CDR3 in DNA: TGTGCCAGCAGCTCCGGGACTAGCGGGGGGGCCGGAGAGACCCAGTACTTC.

This chain links TRBV5-1 with TRBJ1-2, with D possibly TRBD1 on 6 matching bases. This CDR3 spans 15 amino acids. Germline V gives CDR1 SGHRS, CDR2 YFSETQ. The V gene lost 4 bases and the J gene lost 2 bases, with 15 bases spanning the gap. The DNA for the CDR3 is TGCGCCAGCAGCAACGGACAGTATATAAACTATGGCTACACCTTC. This gives the protein CASSNGQYINYGYTF.

V gene TRBV9 combines with J gene TRBJ2-1; D gene uncertain. Germline V gene lookup returns CDR1 SGDLS and CDR2 YYNGEE. The CDR3 loop spans 12 amino acids. The V end lost 0 bases, the J end lost 9 bases, and 7 bases lay between the germline ends. The CDR3 DNA reads TGTGCCAGCAGCGTAGTTCTCGGTGAGCAGTTCTTC. It codes for CASSVVLGEQFF.

This clone was seen just once. V gene TRBV2 combines with J gene TRBJ1-1; 7 bases are shared with TRBD1. This CDR3 is 13 amino acids long. V lost 6 bases and J lost 6; bases outside the gene matches: 7. CDR1 and CDR2 from the germline V gene are SNHLY and FYNNEI. The CDR3 DNA reads as TGTGCCAGCAGCCTTGGACAGGTTCCTGAAGCTTTCTTT. Encoded protein: CASSLGQVPEAFF.

The chain links TRBV3-1 (or the pseudogene TRBV3-2) to TRBJ1-1; tentatively, D is TRBD1 (6 bases). The CDR3 is 14 amino acids. V lost 6 bases and J lost 6, with 17 bases in between. Germline loops: CDR1 LGHDT, CDR2 YNNKEL (reference sequence). The CDR3 is CASRNNRAAAEAFF. The CDR3 DNA reads TGTGCCAGCAGGAACAACAGGGCGGCGGCTGAAGCTTTCTTT.

This clone was found a few times. The chain joins TRBV2 to TRBJ1-1, with a tentative D call TRBD1 (5 bases). The length of the CDR3 is 15 residues. CDR1 and CDR2 from the germline V gene are SNHLY and FYNNEI. Trimming shortened V by 1 base and J by 2 bases, and 11 bases separated the two germline ends. CDR3 DNA sequence: TGTGCCAGCAGTGAAGTTGACAGAGGAAACACTGAAGCTTTCTTT. Protein sequence: CASSEVDRGNTEAFF.

The CDR3 coding sequence is TGTGCCAGTAACAGGGGTAATGAAAAACTGTTTTTT. Translated, it gives CASNRGNEKLFF. This chain connects TRBV19 to TRBJ1-4, with 7 nucleotides matching TRBD1. CDR1 LNHDA and CDR2 SQIVND come from the germline V gene (reference sequence). V shed 7 bases, J shed 4 bases, and the junction held 0 bases outside the gene matches. The CDR3 loop spans 12 amino acids. Based on the CDR3 plus reference TRBV19 and TRBJ1-4, the full variable domain is DGGITQSPKYLFRKEGQNVTLSCEQNLNHDAMYWYRQDPGQGLRLIYYSQIVNDFQKGDIAEGYSVSREKKESFPLTVTSAQKNPTAFYLCASNRGNEKLFFGSGTQLSVL.